This entry lists 29 T cell receptor beta chains sequenced from one sample in a study of STAT5B mutations in CD4+ large granular lymphocyte leukemia (dated by TCRdb to 2022 to 2024). Libraries were prepared through the immunoSEQ multiplex PCR assay. In its TCRdb copy, this immuneACCESS table keeps in-frame sequences only and misses some clones. Where compared with another copy, unresolved V genes explain less than half of these, and the others have no known cause. This sample is represented by nearly 45,000 clones; about 86% of them were singletons. The ten largest clones add up to 2.6% of the sample. What was sequenced was CD4+ T cells from blood buffy coats. All receptors come from a human donor in good health.

The chain links TRBV4-2 to TRBJ1-1; D gene unclear. The CDR3 consists of 13 residues. Germline V lookup: CDR1 LGHNA, CDR2 YNFKEQ. V was pared by 0 bases and J by 3 bases, with 5 bases between. The CDR3 loop reads CASSQDRDTEAFF. The CDR3 nucleotides are TGTGCCAGCAGCCAAGATAGAGACACTGAAGCTTTCTTT.

The chain is built from TRBV7-8 and TRBJ1-4; 7 bases agree with TRBD1. Per germline, CDR1 SGHVS and CDR2 FQNEAQ. CDR3 length: 14 amino acids. V trimming: 5 bases; J trimming: 7 bases; junction bases outside the gene matches: 7. CDR3 DNA sequence: TGTGCCAGCAGCACGACAGGGAATAGTGAAAAACTGTTTTTT. Its protein is CASSTTGNSEKLFF.

The chain recombines TRBV7-7 with TRBJ2-2; TRBD2 matches at 8 bases. The germline V gene encodes CDR1 SSHAT and CDR2 FNYEAQ (reference sequence). CDR3 length equals 17 residues. V was pared by 2 bases and J by 1 base, with 6 bases of the junction left unmatched. As DNA, the CDR3 is TGTGCCAGCAGCTTATCTGGGCTAGCGGGGAACACCGGGGAGCTGTTTTTT. Residues: CASSLSGLAGNTGELFF. Full variable domain (rest looked up from reference TRBV7-7 and TRBJ2-2): GAGVSQSPRYKVTKRGQDVTLRCDPISSHATLYWYQQALGQGPEFLTYFNYEAQPDKSGLPSDRFSAERPEGSISTLTIQRTEQRDSAMYRCASSLSGLAGNTGELFFGEGSRLTVL.

This clone was seen only a few times. The chain combines TRBV11-2 with TRBJ2-1; D uncertain. The V gene lost 0 bases and the J gene lost 9 bases, with 9 bases spanning the gap. CDR1 and CDR2 from the germline V gene are SGHAT and FQNNGV. The CDR3 is 13 amino acids. The DNA for the CDR3 is TGTGCCAGCAGCTTAGAGGCGTGGGGTGAGCAGTTCTTC. It encodes CASSLEAWGEQFF.

The rearrangement uses TRBV2 and TRBJ2-7; D might be TRBD1 (6 bases). Per germline, CDR1 SNHLY and CDR2 FYNNEI. V was shortened by 7 bases and J by 0 bases, with 10 bases between the two germline ends. The CDR3 covers 13 residues. CDR3 sequence reads: CASTQGYSYEQYF. The CDR3 DNA follows: TGTGCCAGCACCCAGGGGTACTCCTACGAGCAGTACTTC.

The V and J genes are TRBV4-3 and TRBJ1-4; weak D call: TRBD1 (5 bases). The V end was cut by 4 bases, the J end by 1 base, with 19 bases between. This CDR3 spans 18 amino acids. Per germline, CDR1 LGHNA and CDR2 YSLEER. The CDR3 sequence: CASSPTPAGPITNEKLFF. The CDR3 DNA sequence: TGCGCCAGCAGCCCGACTCCGGCGGGGCCCATAACTAATGAAAAACTGTTTTTT.

This chain connects TRBV7-9 to TRBJ2-3, with TRBD1 identical over 10 bases. The germline CDR1 and CDR2 sequences are SEHNR and FQNEAQ (reference sequence). The CDR3 runs 17 residues. V lost 5 bases, J lost 0 bases, and 8 bases stayed unmatched. Here the CDR3 reads CASSGQDRGISTDTQYF. CDR3 DNA: TGTGCCAGCAGCGGCCAGGACAGGGGGATTAGCACAGATACGCAGTATTTT.

The chain uses TRBV5-1 and TRBJ1-2; a weak D match, TRBD1 (5 bases). V was pared by 0 bases and J by 6 bases, with 15 bases between. The CDR3 covers 15 residues. The germline CDR1 and CDR2 sequences are SGHRS and YFSETQ. The CDR3 is CASSLDGGPGHGYTF. The CDR3 nucleotides are TGCGCCAGCAGCTTGGATGGGGGTCCAGGACATGGCTACACCTTC.

This chain connects TRBV30 to TRBJ1-1; weak D call: TRBD1 (5 bases). Germline CDR1 GTSNPN, CDR2 SVGIG (reference sequence). This CDR3 comprises 14 residues. Trimming removed 4 bases at V and 5 bases at J, with 17 bases between. The CDR3 DNA follows: TGTGCCTGGATTGGGGCGACTTCGGGGACTGAAGCTTTCTTT. Amino acids: CAWIGATSGTEAFF.

The genes are TRBV6-5 and TRBJ2-7; D may match TRBD1 or TRBD2 (5 bases each). Germline V lookup: CDR1 MNHEY, CDR2 SVGAGI. This CDR3 spans 15 amino acids. Trimming removed 6 bases at V and 0 bases at J, with 15 bases between. The CDR3 loop is CASSREPYSSYEQYF. As DNA, the CDR3 is TGTGCCAGCAGCAGGGAGCCCTATAGCTCCTACGAGCAGTACTTC.

The chain carries TRBV2 and TRBJ2-5, with D maybe TRBD1 (5 bases). The CDR3 sequence is 13 residues long. Per the germline V gene, CDR1 is SNHLY and CDR2 is FYNNEI. V lost 2 bases and J lost 3, with 7 bases in between. The CDR3 spells CASSEIGEETQYF. Here the CDR3 DNA reads TGTGCCAGCAGTGAAATAGGGGAAGAGACCCAGTACTTC. Full variable domain (remainder filled in from reference TRBV2 and TRBJ2-5): EPEVTQTPSHQVTQMGQEVILRCVPISNHLYFYWYRQILGQKVEFLVSFYNNEISEKSEIFDDQFSVERPDGSNFTLKIRSTKLEDSAMYFCASSEIGEETQYFGPGTRLLVL.

The chain carries TRBV20-1 and TRBJ1-1; D is unresolved. The germline CDR1 and CDR2 sequences are DFQATT and SNEGSKA (reference sequence). The CDR3 runs to 11 residues. V was shortened by 3 bases and J by 4 bases, with 6 bases between the two germline ends. This chain's CDR3 is CSASRGTEAFF. The CDR3 DNA is TGCAGTGCTAGTCGGGGCACTGAAGCTTTCTTT.

CDR3 nucleotides: TGTGCCAGCAGACAGCGGCGAAGCGGGAGCAGTTTTGATACGCAGTATTTT. Protein: CASRQRRSGSSFDTQYF. This chain connects TRBV7-8 to TRBJ2-3, with 8 bases matching TRBD2. The CDR3 covers 17 residues. The V gene end was trimmed by 6 bases and the J gene end by 6 bases; junction bases not matched to a gene: 17. CDR1 SGHVS and CDR2 FQNEAQ come from the germline V gene.

The CDR3 sequence: CASSQGLADPRNEQFF. CDR3 nucleotides: TGCGCCAGCAGCCAGGGACTAGCGGACCCGAGGAATGAGCAGTTCTTC. The rearrangement links TRBV4-3 to TRBJ2-1, with TRBD2 matching 11 bases. Germline-derived CDR1 and CDR2 are LGHNA and YSLEER. Trimming at V came to 3 bases and at J to 7 bases, leaving 8 bases not matched to a gene. The CDR3 runs to 16 residues.

Note on this clone: Other DNA sequences from this sample encode an identical CDR3 as well. This chain joins TRBV5-1 and TRBJ2-1; D is unclear. With 2 bases removed from V and 1 base from J, the gap between germline ends came to 7 bases. This CDR3 is 14 amino acids long. Germline V CDR1 and CDR2: SGHRS, YFSETQ. CDR3 nucleotides: TGCGCCAGCAGCTTTGGAGAGTCCTACAATGAGCAGTTCTTC. It encodes CASSFGESYNEQFF.

The sample holds one count of this clone. CDR3 sequence reads: CASSRTGYTGNTIYF. CDR3 nucleotides: TGTGCCAGCAGCCGGACAGGGTACACTGGAAACACCATATATTTT. The V call is TRBV5-8, the J call TRBJ1-3, with 8 bases that match TRBD1. In germline, CDR1 is SGHTS, CDR2 YDEGEE. The CDR3 spans 15 residues. Germline trimming cut 4 bases from V and 2 bases from J; bases unmatched to any gene: 5.

This clone was seen only a few times. This chain uses TRBV28 with TRBJ1-2, with TRBD1 matching 8 bases. The trim removed 6 bases at V and 10 bases at J, leaving 16 bases unmatched. The CDR3 consists of 15 residues. Germline V gene lookup returns CDR1 MDHEN and CDR2 SYDVKM. CDR3 residues: CASSLLTGDPRDYTF. CDR3 coding DNA: TGTGCCAGCAGCCTTCTGACAGGGGACCCTAGAGACTACACCTTC.

This sequence joins TRBV21-1 and TRBJ2-7. TRBV21-1 is classified as a pseudogene. The CDR3 runs to 12 residues. CDR3 sequence reads: CASSMVRREQYF. The CDR3 region has the DNA TGTGCCAGCAGTATGGTCAGGCGGGAGCAGTACTTC.

The chain combines TRBV5-1 with TRBJ2-1, with 9 nucleotides matching TRBD1. The V and J ends lost 4 bases and 8 bases, in that order; junction bases with no gene match: 16. The germline V gene encodes CDR1 SGHRS and CDR2 YFSETQ. This CDR3 spans 17 amino acids. The CDR3 sequence: CASSGGGTGSPSDEQFF. Written as DNA, the CDR3 is TGCGCCAGCAGCGGGGGGGGGACAGGGTCCCCCTCGGATGAGCAGTTCTTC.

This sequence joins TRBV2 and TRBJ2-7; maybe TRBD1 (6 bases). Per the germline V gene, CDR1 is SNHLY and CDR2 is FYNNEI. V was pared by 4 bases and J by 1 base, with 11 bases between. The CDR3 has 14 residues. CDR3 residues: CASSGTAISYEQYF. The DNA for the CDR3 is TGTGCCAGCAGTGGGACAGCTATTTCCTACGAGCAGTACTTC.

This clone was detected once. This chain joins TRBV27 and TRBJ2-7, with D possibly being TRBD2 (5 bases). This CDR3 region has 13 residues. CDR1 is MNHEY, CDR2 SMNVEV, per germline (reference sequence). V was shortened by 6 bases and J by 5 bases, with 14 bases between the two germline ends. CDR3 sequence: CASSWTFGNEQYF. Here the CDR3 DNA reads TGTGCCAGCAGCTGGACCTTCGGGAACGAGCAGTACTTC.

This chain connects TRBV19 to TRBJ1-2; D not certain. CDR1 is LNHDA, CDR2 SQIVND, per germline (reference sequence). V lost 8 bases to trimming and J lost 5 bases, with 18 bases between them. This CDR3 region has 14 residues. The CDR3 nucleotides read TGTGCCAGTTCCCCCTTCGAGGGCCAATATGGCTACACCTTC. Protein product: CASSPFEGQYGYTF. Variable domain in full (rest from reference TRBV19 and TRBJ1-2): DGGITQSPKYLFRKEGQNVTLSCEQNLNHDAMYWYRQDPGQGLRLIYYSQIVNDFQKGDIAEGYSVSREKKESFPLTVTSAQKNPTAFYLCASSPFEGQYGYTFGSGTRLTVV.

The rearrangement uses TRBV4-1 and TRBJ2-3; 8 nucleotides match TRBD2. The trim removed 0 bases at V and 1 base at J, leaving 6 bases unmatched. The CDR3 loop spans 17 amino acids. Germline V CDR1 and CDR2: MGHRA, YSYEKL. The CDR3 here is CASSQDGASGRTDTQYF. DNA of the CDR3: TGCGCCAGCAGCCAAGATGGGGCTAGCGGGCGCACAGATACGCAGTATTTT.

This chain links TRBV19 with TRBJ2-3; D unresolved. Germline CDR1 is LNHDA and CDR2 is SQIVND (reference sequence). This CDR3 is built from 14 residues. Trimming took 2 bases from V and 0 from J, leaving 6 bases between them. The CDR3 reads CASSITGSTDTQYF. The CDR3, as DNA: TGTGCCAGTAGTATAACCGGGAGCACAGATACGCAGTATTTT.

The chain carries TRBV18 and TRBJ2-1; a weak D match, TRBD1 (6 bases). CDR3 length equals 12 residues. V lost 5 bases and J 10 bases, leaving 12 bases between the germline ends. CDR1 and CDR2 from the germline V gene are KGHSH and LQKENI. The CDR3 DNA sequence: TGTGCCAGCTCAGCGACCGGGACAGAGCAGTTCTTC. Protein product: CASSATGTEQFF.

This chain links TRBV7-2 with TRBJ2-2, with D perhaps TRBD2 (6 bases). The V gene lost 4 bases and the J gene lost 7 bases, with 19 bases spanning the gap. Germline V gene sequence: CDR1 SGHTA, CDR2 FQGNSA. The CDR3 has 16 residues. The CDR3 loop is CASSSYNGRRIGELFF. In nucleotides, the CDR3 is TGTGCCAGCAGCTCTTATAACGGGAGAAGGATCGGGGAGCTGTTTTTT.

CDR3 in amino acids: CASSLADTQYF. The CDR3 coding sequence is TGTGCCAGCAGTTTAGCGGATACGCAGTATTTT. J is TRBJ2-3 and V is TRBV27; D is ambiguous. The CDR3 consists of 11 residues. Germline V gives CDR1 MNHEY, CDR2 SMNVEV (reference sequence). The V end was cut by 2 bases, the J end by 6 bases, with 3 bases between.

The chain has TRBV5-1 and TRBJ2-7; 7 bases line up with TRBD1. CDR1 SGHRS and CDR2 YFSETQ come from the germline V gene. This CDR3 is 17 amino acids long. The ends lost 5 bases at V and 0 bases at J; junction bases unmatched: 14. The CDR3 here is CASSQPTQGRYSYEQYF. CDR3 DNA: TGCGCCAGCAGTCAGCCGACACAGGGGCGTTACTCCTACGAGCAGTACTTC. Filled out from reference TRBV5-1 and TRBJ2-7, the complete variable domain reads KAGVTQTPRYLIKTRGQQVTLSCSPISGHRSVSWYQQTPGQGLQFLFEYFSETQRNKGNFPGRFSGRQFSNSRSEMNVSTLELGDSALYLCASSQPTQGRYSYEQYFGPGTRLTVT.

This chain uses TRBV6-5 with TRBJ2-2; the D is unclear. This CDR3 has 13 amino acids. The germline gives CDR1 MNHEY, CDR2 SVGAGI. Trimming took off 6 bases at V and 5 bases at J, with 10 bases between the two ends. In DNA, the CDR3 is TGTGCCAGCAGGGTCGATGGGACCGGGGAGCTGTTTTTT. Its translation: CASRVDGTGELFF.